The 10 T cell receptor beta chains listed next were all sequenced from one sample in a study of blood T cell repertoires in COVID-19. The assay was immunoSEQ multiplex PCR, and TCRdb's table has in-frame clones only and misses some. This table holds roughly 280,000 clones, approximately 90% found once. The sample comprised PBMCs or T cells enriched from blood (not recorded which). The receptors originated from a woman between 18 and 29 years old who had recovered from COVID-19.

The V and J genes are TRBV18 and TRBJ1-4; 8 bases line up with TRBD1. The CDR3 length is 14 residues. V was clipped by 3 bases and J by 11 bases; unmatched bases: 8. Germline assignment: CDR1 KGHSH and CDR2 LQKENI. The CDR3 loop reads CASSPGQGRRKLFF. The CDR3 nucleotides are TGTGCCAGCTCACCTGGACAGGGCCGTCGGAAACTGTTTTTT.

The chain couples TRBV18 to TRBJ2-7, with 9 bases matching TRBD1. CDR1 is KGHSH, CDR2 LQKENI, per germline. Trimming removed 1 base from V and 6 bases from J; junction bases left unmatched: 4. The CDR3 is 14 amino acids. The DNA for the CDR3 is TGTGCCAGCTCACCACGGACAGGGGAGGGCGAGCAGTACTTC. Its protein product is CASSPRTGEGEQYF.

V is TRBV10-3 and J is TRBJ2-4; TRBD1 matches at 9 bases. Germline lookup yields CDR1 ENHRY and CDR2 SYGVKD. V lost 8 bases to trimming and J lost 3 bases; unmatched junction nucleotides: 5. The CDR3 spans 14 residues. The CDR3 sequence: CAIGMGQGKNIQYF. CDR3 DNA sequence: TGTGCCATCGGAATGGGACAGGGCAAAAACATTCAGTACTTC.

The gene calls are TRBV11-2 and TRBJ1-2; possible D gene TRBD1, 6 bases. The CDR3 covers 16 residues. The ends were cut back, 5 bases at V and 8 bases at J, with 24 bases in the middle. CDR1 and CDR2 from the germline V gene are SGHAT and FQNNGV. This chain's CDR3 is CASSAGLGQTAKGYTF. The CDR3 coding sequence is TGTGCCAGCAGCGCTGGTCTCGGACAGACGGCAAAGGGCTACACCTTC.

This clone was found a few times. The chain carries TRBV10-2 and TRBJ2-3; D might be TRBD1 (6 bases). V was shortened by 3 bases and J by 4 bases, with 11 bases between the two germline ends. The V gene's germline CDR1 is WSHSY and CDR2 SAAADI. The CDR3 sequence is 14 residues long. This CDR3 is CASSEVGGPDTQYF. The CDR3 region has the DNA TGCGCCAGCAGTGAAGTAGGGGGACCAGATACGCAGTATTTT.

The V gene is TRBV15, the J gene TRBJ1-2; D might be TRBD1 (5 bases). This CDR3 region has 14 residues. Germline loops: CDR1 LNHNV, CDR2 YYDKDF (reference sequence). Trimming removed 3 bases from V and 10 bases from J, with 18 bases in between. The CDR3 nucleotides read TGTGCCACCAGCAGGGGGCTAGGGAACTCTGTCTACACCTTC. Its translation is CATSRGLGNSVYTF.

V and J are TRBV7-9 and TRBJ2-3; perhaps TRBD2 as D (6 bases). CDR3 size: 14 residues. V lost 4 bases and J 6 bases, leaving 14 bases between the germline ends. Germline CDR1 SEHNR, CDR2 FQNEAQ (reference sequence). CDR3 protein: CASSSSGGSDTQYF. The CDR3 DNA reads TGTGCCAGCAGCTCGTCCGGGGGATCGGATACGCAGTATTTT.

The chain recombines TRBV2 with TRBJ2-7; 15 nucleotides match TRBD2. This CDR3 has 17 amino acids. After removal of 2 bases from V and 4 bases from J, the junction contained 6 bases not matched to a gene. Germline lookup yields CDR1 SNHLY and CDR2 FYNNEI. DNA for the CDR3: TGTGCCAGCAGTGAACCGGGACTAGCGGGGGGCCATTACGAGCAGTACTTC. It encodes CASSEPGLAGGHYEQYF.

The rearrangement joins TRBV5-5 to TRBJ2-2, with 7 positions matching TRBD1. Trimming removed 4 bases from V and 7 bases from J; junction bases left unmatched: 7. The CDR3 totals 14 residues. The V gene's germline CDR1 is SGHKS and CDR2 YYEKEE (reference sequence). Here the CDR3 DNA reads TGTGCCAGCAGCGTGTACAGGGGAATCGGGGAGCTGTTTTTT. This codes for CASSVYRGIGELFF.

The chain joins TRBV5-1 to TRBJ1-1, with 7 nucleotides matching TRBD1. The CDR3 length is 14 residues. With V trimmed by 4 bases and J by 2 bases, 5 bases remained unmatched. The germline gives CDR1 SGHRS, CDR2 YFSETQ. The CDR3 region is CASSTGTDNTEAFF. The CDR3 nucleotides are TGCGCCAGCAGCACGGGGACAGATAACACTGAAGCTTTCTTT. The full variable domain, rest sourced from reference TRBV5-1 and TRBJ1-1, is KAGVTQTPRYLIKTRGQQVTLSCSPISGHRSVSWYQQTPGQGLQFLFEYFSETQRNKGNFPGRFSGRQFSNSRSEMNVSTLELGDSALYLCASSTGTDNTEAFFGQGTRLTVV.